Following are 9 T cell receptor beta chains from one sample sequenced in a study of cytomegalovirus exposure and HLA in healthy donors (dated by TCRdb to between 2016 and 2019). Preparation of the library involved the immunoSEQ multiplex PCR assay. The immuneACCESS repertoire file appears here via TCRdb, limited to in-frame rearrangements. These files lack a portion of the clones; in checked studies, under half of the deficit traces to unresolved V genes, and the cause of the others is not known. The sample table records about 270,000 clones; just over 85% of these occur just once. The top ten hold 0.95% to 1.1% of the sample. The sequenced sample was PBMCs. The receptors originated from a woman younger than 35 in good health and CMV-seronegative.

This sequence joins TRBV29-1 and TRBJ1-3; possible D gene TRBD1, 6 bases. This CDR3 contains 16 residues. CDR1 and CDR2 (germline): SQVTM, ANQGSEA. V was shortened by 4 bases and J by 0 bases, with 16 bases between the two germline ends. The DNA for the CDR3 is TGCAGCGTTGTATCGGGGAGGGGGGGCTCTGGAAACACCATATATTTT. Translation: CSVVSGRGGSGNTIYF.

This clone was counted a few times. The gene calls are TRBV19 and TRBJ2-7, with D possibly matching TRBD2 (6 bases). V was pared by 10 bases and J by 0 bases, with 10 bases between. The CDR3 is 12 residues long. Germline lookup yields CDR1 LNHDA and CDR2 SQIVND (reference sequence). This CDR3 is CAIWDFSYEQYF. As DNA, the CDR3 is TGTGCCATATGGGACTTCTCCTACGAGCAGTACTTC.

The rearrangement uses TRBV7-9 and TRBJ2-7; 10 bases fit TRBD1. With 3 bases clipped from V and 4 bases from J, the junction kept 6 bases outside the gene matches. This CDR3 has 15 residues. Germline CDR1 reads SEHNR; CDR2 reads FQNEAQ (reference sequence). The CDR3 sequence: CASSFPGQGQYEQYF. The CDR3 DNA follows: TGTGCCAGCAGCTTCCCGGGACAGGGGCAGTACGAGCAGTACTTC.

CDR3 sequence (DNA): TGTGCCATCAGTGAGTCCAGGGGAGGGAAGGGGAACTATGGCTACACCTTC. It yields the protein CAISESRGGKGNYGYTF. The V gene is TRBV10-3, the J gene TRBJ1-2; a weak D match, TRBD1 (6 bases). The CDR3 runs to 17 residues. Per germline, CDR1 ENHRY and CDR2 SYGVKD. With 0 bases removed from V and 2 bases from J, the gap between germline ends came to 16 bases.

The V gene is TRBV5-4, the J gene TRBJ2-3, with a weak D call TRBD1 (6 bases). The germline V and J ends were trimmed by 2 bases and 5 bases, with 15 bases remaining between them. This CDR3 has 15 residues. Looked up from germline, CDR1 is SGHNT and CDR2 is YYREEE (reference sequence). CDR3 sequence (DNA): TGTGCCAGCAGCTTCTCTACAGGGCAGTTAGATACGCAGTATTTT. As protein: CASSFSTGQLDTQYF.

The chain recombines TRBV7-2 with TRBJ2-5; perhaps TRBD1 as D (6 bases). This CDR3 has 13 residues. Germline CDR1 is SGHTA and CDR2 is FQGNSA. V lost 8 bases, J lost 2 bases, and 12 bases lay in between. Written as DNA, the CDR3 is TGTGCCAGCGAACGAGGGGGACAAGAGACCCAGTACTTC. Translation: CASERGGQETQYF.

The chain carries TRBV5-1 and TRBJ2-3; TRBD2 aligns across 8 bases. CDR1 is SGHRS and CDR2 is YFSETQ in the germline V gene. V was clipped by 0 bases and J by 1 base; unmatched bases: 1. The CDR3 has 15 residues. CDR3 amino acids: CASSLVLAGTDTQYF. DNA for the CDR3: TGCGCCAGCAGCTTGGTACTAGCGGGCACAGATACGCAGTATTTT.

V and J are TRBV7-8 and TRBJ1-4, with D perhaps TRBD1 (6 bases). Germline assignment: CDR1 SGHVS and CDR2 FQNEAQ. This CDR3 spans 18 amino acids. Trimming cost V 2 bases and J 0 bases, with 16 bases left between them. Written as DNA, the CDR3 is TGTGCCAGCAGCTTACCGCTCCCCGACAGGACAACTAATGAAAAACTGTTTTTT. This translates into CASSLPLPDRTTNEKLFF.

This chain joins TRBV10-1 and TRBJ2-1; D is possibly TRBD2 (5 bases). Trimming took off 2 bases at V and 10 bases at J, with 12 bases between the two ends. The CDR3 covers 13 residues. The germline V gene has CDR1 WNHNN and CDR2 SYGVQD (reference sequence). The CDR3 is CASSEDWSGEQFF. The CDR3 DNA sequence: TGCGCCAGCAGTGAGGATTGGTCGGGGGAGCAGTTCTTC.